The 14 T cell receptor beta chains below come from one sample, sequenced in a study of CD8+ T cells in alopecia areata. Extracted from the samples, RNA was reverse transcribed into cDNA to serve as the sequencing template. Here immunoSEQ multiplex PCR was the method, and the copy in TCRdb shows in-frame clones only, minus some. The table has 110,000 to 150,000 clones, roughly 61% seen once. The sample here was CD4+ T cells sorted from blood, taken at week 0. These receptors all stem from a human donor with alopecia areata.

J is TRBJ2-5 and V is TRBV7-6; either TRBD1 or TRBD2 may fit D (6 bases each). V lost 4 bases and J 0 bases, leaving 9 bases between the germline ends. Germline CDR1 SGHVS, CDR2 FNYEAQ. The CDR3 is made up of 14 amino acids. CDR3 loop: CASSSRGDQETQYF. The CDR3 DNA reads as TGTGCCAGCAGCTCTAGGGGGGACCAAGAGACCCAGTACTTC.

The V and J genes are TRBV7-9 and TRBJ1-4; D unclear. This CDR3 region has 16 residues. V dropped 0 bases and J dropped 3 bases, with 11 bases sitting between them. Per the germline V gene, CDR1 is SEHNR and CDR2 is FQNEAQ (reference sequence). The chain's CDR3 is CASSLAGMSPNEKLFF. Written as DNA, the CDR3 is TGTGCCAGCAGCTTAGCAGGGATGAGCCCTAATGAAAAACTGTTTTTT.

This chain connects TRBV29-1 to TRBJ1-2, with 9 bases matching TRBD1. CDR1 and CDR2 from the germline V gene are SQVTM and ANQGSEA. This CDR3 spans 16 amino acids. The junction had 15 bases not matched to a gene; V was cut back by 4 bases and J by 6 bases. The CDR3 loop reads CSVVPRLGQGRNGYTF. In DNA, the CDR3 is TGCAGCGTTGTACCTCGTTTGGGACAGGGACGGAATGGCTACACCTTC.

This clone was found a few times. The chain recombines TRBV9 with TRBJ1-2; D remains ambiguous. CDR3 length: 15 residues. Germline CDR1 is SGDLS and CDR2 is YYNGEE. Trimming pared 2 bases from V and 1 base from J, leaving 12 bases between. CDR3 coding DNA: TGTGCCAGCAGCGTTATGGGAACCCTTAACTATGGCTACACCTTC. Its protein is CASSVMGTLNYGYTF.

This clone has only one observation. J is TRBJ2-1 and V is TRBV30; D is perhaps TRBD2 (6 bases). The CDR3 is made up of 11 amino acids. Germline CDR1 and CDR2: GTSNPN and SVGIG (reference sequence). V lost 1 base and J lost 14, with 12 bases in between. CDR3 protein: CAWSGGVIEFF. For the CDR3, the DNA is TGTGCCTGGAGTGGCGGGGTTATAGAGTTCTTC.

CDR3 sequence: CASSFSGTSGGHEQYF. CDR3 in DNA: TGTGCCAGCAGCTTCTCCGGGACTAGCGGGGGCCACGAGCAGTACTTC. The V and J genes are TRBV7-8 and TRBJ2-7; TRBD2 matches 14 bases. V shed 3 bases, J shed 5 bases, and the junction held 6 bases outside the gene matches. The CDR3 consists of 16 residues. The germline V gene encodes CDR1 SGHVS and CDR2 FQNEAQ.

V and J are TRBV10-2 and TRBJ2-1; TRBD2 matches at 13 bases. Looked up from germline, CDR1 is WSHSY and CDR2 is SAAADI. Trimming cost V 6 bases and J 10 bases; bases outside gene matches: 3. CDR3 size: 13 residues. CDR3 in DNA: TGCGCCAGCAGACTAGCGGGGGGGCGCGAGCAGTTCTTC. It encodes CASRLAGGREQFF.

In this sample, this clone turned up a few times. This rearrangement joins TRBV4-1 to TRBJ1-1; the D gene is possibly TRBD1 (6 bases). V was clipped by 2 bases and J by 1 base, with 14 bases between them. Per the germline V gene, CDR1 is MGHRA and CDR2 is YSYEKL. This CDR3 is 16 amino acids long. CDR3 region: CASSQRGGAKNTEAFF. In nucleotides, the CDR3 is TGCGCCAGCAGCCAACGCGGGGGGGCGAAGAACACTGAAGCTTTCTTT.

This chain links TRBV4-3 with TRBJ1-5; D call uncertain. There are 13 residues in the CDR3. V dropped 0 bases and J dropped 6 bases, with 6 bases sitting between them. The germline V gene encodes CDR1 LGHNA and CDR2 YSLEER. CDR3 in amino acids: CASSQEYTQPQHF. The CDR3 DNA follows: TGCGCCAGCAGCCAAGAATATACTCAGCCCCAGCATTTT.

The CDR3 sequence is CASSMTSGYNEQFF. In DNA form, the CDR3 reads TGTGCCAGCAGCATGACTAGCGGCTACAATGAGCAGTTCTTC. The chain is built from TRBV5-6 and TRBJ2-1; 9 bases agree with TRBD2. Germline CDR1 and CDR2: SGHDT and YYEEEE. V shed 4 bases and J 3 bases; nucleotides not matched to a gene: 2. The CDR3 sequence is 14 residues long.

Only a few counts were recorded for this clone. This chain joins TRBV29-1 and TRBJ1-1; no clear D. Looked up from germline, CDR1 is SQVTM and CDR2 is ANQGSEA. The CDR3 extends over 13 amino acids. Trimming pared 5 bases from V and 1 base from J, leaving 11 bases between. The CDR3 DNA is TGCAGCGTTCAGAGTACAGCGAACACTGAAGCTTTCTTT. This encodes CSVQSTANTEAFF.

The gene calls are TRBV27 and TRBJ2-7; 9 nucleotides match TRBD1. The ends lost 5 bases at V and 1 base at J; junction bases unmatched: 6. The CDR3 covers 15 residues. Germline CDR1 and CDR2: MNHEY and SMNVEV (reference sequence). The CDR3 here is CASSRGDRASYEQYF. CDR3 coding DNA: TGTGCCAGCAGTCGGGGGGACAGGGCATCCTACGAGCAGTACTTC.

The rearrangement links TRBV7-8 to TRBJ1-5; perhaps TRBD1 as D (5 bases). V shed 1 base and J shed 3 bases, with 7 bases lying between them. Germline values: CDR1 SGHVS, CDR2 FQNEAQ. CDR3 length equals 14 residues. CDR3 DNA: TGTGCCAGCAGCTTAGGCAGGGACAATCAGCCCCAGCATTTT. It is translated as CASSLGRDNQPQHF.

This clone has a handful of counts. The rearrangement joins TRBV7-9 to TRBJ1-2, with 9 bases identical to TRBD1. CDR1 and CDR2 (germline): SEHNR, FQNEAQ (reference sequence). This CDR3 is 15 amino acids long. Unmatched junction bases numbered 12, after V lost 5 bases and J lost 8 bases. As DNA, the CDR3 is TGTGCCAGCAGCCCGCCTTCGACAGGGGGGTCGGGCTACACCTTC. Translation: CASSPPSTGGSGYTF. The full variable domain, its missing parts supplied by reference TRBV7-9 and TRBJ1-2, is DTGVSQNPRHKITKRGQNVTFRCDPISEHNRLYWYRQTLGQGPEFLTYFQNEAQLEKSRLLSDRFSAERPKGSFSTLEIQRTEQGDSAMYLCASSPPSTGGSGYTFGSGTRLTVV.